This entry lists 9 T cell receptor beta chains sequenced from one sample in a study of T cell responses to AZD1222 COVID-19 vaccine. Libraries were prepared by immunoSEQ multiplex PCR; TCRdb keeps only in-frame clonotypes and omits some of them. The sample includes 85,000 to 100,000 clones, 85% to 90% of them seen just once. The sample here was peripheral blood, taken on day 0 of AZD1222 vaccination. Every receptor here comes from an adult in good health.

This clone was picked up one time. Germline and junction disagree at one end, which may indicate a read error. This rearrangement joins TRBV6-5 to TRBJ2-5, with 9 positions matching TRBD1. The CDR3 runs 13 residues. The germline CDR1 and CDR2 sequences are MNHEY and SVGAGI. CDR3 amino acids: CASVGTGYSGRNF. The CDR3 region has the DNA TGTGCCAGCGTCGGGACAGGGTATTCGGGTCGGAACTTC.

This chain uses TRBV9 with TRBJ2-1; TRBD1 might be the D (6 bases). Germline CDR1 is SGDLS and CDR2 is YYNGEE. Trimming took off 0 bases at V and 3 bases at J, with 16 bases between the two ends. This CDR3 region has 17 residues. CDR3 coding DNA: TGTGCCAGCAGCGTAGCCGGACAGAATGTGGTCTACAATGAGCAGTTCTTC. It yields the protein CASSVAGQNVVYNEQFF.

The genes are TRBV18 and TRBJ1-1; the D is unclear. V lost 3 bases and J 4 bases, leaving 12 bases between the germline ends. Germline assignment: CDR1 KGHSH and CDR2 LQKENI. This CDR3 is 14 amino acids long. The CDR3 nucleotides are TGTGCCAGCTCACCCGGGGTCATGGGCACTGAAGCTTTCTTT. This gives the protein CASSPGVMGTEAFF.

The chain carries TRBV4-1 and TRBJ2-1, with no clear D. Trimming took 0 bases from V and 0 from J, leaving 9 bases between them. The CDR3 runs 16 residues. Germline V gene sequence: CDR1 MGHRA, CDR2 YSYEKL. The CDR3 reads CASSQDRVSSYNEQFF. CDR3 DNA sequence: TGCGCCAGCAGCCAAGATCGAGTTAGCTCCTACAATGAGCAGTTCTTC.

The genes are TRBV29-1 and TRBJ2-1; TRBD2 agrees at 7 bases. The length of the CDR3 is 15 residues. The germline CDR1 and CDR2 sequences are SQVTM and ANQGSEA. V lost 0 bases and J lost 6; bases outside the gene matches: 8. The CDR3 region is CSVEDSGTTPNEQFF. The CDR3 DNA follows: TGCAGCGTTGAAGATTCAGGGACTACCCCCAATGAGCAGTTCTTC.

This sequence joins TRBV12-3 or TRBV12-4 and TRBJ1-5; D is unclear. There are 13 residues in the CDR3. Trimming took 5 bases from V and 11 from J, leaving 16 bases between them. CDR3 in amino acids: CASSRGNRATQHF. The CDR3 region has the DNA TGTGCCAGCAGTCGAGGGAACAGAGCAACCCAGCATTTT.

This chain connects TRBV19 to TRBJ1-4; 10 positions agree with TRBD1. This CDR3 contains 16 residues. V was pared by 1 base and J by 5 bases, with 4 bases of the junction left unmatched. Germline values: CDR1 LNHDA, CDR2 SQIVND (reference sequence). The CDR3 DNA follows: TGTGCCAGTAGTATAGGTCCGGGACAGGGGAATGAAAAACTGTTTTTT. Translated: CASSIGPGQGNEKLFF.

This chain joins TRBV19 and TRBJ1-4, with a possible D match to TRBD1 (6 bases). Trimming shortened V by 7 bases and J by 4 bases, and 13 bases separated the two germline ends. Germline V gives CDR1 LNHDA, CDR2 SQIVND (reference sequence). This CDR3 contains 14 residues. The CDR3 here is CASTSTGSNEKLFF. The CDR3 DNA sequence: TGTGCCAGTACCTCGACAGGAAGTAATGAAAAACTGTTTTTT.

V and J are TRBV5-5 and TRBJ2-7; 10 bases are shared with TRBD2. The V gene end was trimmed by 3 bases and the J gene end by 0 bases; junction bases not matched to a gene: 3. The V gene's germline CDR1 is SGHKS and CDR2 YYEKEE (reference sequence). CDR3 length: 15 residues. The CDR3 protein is CASSSLAGVSYEQYF. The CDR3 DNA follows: TGTGCCAGCAGCTCCCTAGCGGGAGTCTCCTACGAGCAGTACTTC.